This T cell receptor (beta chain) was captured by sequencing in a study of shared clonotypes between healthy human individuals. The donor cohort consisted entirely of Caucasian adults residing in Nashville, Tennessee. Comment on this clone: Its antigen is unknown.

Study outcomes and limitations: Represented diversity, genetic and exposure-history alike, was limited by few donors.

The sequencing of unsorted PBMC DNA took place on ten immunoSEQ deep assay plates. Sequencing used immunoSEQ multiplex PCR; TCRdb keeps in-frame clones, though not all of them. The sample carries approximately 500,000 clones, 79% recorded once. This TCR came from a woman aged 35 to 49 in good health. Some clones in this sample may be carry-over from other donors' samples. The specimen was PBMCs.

CDR3 sequence: CASRDGAGEKLFF. CDR3 in DNA: TGCGCCAGCAGGGATGGGGCCGGTGAAAAACTGTTTTTT. V usage is TRBV5-1 and J usage is TRBJ1-4; TRBD1 might be the D (5 bases). Trimming took off 5 bases at V and 7 bases at J, with 12 bases between the two ends. The CDR3 length is 13 residues. Germline CDR1 reads SGHRS; CDR2 reads YFSETQ.